The 6 T cell receptor beta chains below were found in one sample sequenced in a study of T cells after yellow fever vaccination. TCRdb reprocessed the 5' RACE reads with MiXCR, giving one entry per CDR3 protein. The sample lists under 600,000 distinct CDR3 sequences; 21% were seen once. The material sequenced was PBMCs, taken roughly 20 days after the first yellow fever vaccination. These receptors were obtained from a man between 18 and 29 years old who received the YFV17D yellow fever vaccine.

This chain's CDR3 is CAWSALQGATGELFF. CDR3 sequence (DNA): TGTGCCTGGAGTGCCTTACAGGGGGCCACCGGGGAGCTGTTTTTT. This rearrangement joins TRBV30 to TRBJ2-2, with 9 positions matching TRBD1. V lost 1 base to trimming and J lost 4 bases; unmatched junction nucleotides: 4. The CDR3 runs 15 residues. The germline V gene has CDR1 GTSNPN and CDR2 SVGIG (reference sequence).

This chain connects TRBV21-1 to TRBJ2-7; the DNA was not used to check the table's D call, TRBD2. TRBV21-1 is a pseudogene locus. The CDR3 has 14 amino acids. The CDR3 region is CASPGGVGCYEQYF. Here the CDR3 DNA reads TGTGCCAGCCCGGGGGGGGTCGGGTGCTACGAGCAGTACTTC.

This clonotype has at least ten counts. The V and J genes are TRBV5-1 and TRBJ2-1; 9 nucleotides agree with TRBD1. CDR1 SGHRS and CDR2 YFSETQ come from the germline V gene. Trimming cost V 2 bases and J 9 bases; bases outside gene matches: 9. The CDR3 runs to 15 residues. As DNA, the CDR3 is TGCGCCAGCAGCTTTCCGGACAGGGGAATAACTGAGCAGTTCTTC. It yields the protein CASSFPDRGITEQFF.

J is TRBJ2-3 and V is TRBV10-1; 11 nucleotides line up with TRBD2. J was trimmed by 0 bases and V by 6 bases; bases with no gene match: 5. The CDR3 length is 16 residues. Germline V CDR1 and CDR2: WNHNN, SYGVQD (reference sequence). The CDR3 bases are TGCGCCAGCAGCGACGGACTAGCGGGCAGCACAGATACGCAGTATTTT. It translates to CASSDGLAGSTDTQYF.

This clonotype was picked up one time. The chain is built from TRBV7-4 and TRBJ2-3, with TRBD2 matching over 12 bases. V was pared by 2 bases and J by 3 bases, with 9 bases of the junction left unmatched. CDR1 is SGHVT and CDR2 is SQSDAQ in the germline V gene. This CDR3 is 18 amino acids long. The CDR3 loop is CASSLRASGGVGTDTQYF. CDR3 sequence (DNA): TGTGCCAGCAGCTTACGGGCTAGCGGGGGGGTGGGGACAGATACGCAGTATTTT.

This clonotype has at least ten counts. This rearrangement joins TRBV6-5 to TRBJ1-6; D perhaps matches TRBD1 (5 bases). Trimming stripped 7 bases from V and 8 bases from J, with 15 bases between. Per germline, CDR1 MNHEY and CDR2 SVGAGI. This CDR3 contains 14 residues. CDR3 in DNA: TGTGCCAGCATGCAGGGAGGGCTTGATTCACCCCTCCACTTT. Translation gives CASMQGGLDSPLHF.